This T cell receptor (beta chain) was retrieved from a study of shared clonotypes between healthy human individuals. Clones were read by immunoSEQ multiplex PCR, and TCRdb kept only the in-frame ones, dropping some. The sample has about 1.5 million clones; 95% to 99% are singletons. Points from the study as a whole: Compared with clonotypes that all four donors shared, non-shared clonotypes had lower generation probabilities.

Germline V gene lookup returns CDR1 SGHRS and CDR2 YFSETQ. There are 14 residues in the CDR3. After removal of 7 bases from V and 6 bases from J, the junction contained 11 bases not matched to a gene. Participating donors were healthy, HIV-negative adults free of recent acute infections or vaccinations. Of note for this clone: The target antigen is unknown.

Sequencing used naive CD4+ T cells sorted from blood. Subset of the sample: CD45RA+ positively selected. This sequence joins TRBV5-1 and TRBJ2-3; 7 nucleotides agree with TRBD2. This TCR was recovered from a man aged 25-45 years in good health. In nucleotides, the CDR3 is TGCGCCAGCGCCGTGGTAGGGGAGGGGGATACGCAGTATTTT. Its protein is CASAVVGEGDTQYF.